This TCR beta chain came from a study of blood T cell repertoires in COVID-19. Sequenced by immunoSEQ multiplex PCR; TCRdb stores in-frame clones only, minus some. The sample comprises almost 20,000 clones, approximately 85% of which are singletons, and roughly 56% rests with the top ten. Per the germline V gene, CDR1 is SGHRS and CDR2 is YFSETQ. The CDR3 contains 17 residues. V was shortened by 5 bases and J by 7 bases, with 25 bases between the two germline ends. The sequenced sample consisted of peripheral blood. The chain joins TRBV5-1 to TRBJ2-1; D is possibly TRBD2 (6 bases). The receptor was derived from a man older than 75 with acute or convalescent COVID-19. CDR3 bases: TGCGCCAGCAGTCTGAATCCAATGGAGGGCCTGAGGAATGAGCAGTTCTTC. Translated: CASSLNPMEGLRNEQFF.